The present T cell receptor (beta chain) was sequenced within a study of memory CD4+ T cells and cytomegalovirus serostatus. V was pared by 2 bases and J by 6 bases, with 10 bases between. CDR3 length: 13 residues. The germline V gene has CDR1 SGHTA and CDR2 FQGNSA. Some clones are missing from TCRdb's copy, which holds only in-frame ones; the method was immunoSEQ multiplex PCR. The sample carries just under 60,000 clones, roughly 81% recorded once. The sort gate was single viable CD3+CD4+CD8-CD45RO+ cells for memory CD4+ T cells. This clone was found once. Sequencing was performed on memory CD4+ T cells from blood. The chain carries TRBV7-2 and TRBJ1-1; D perhaps matches TRBD1 (6 bases). The source of this sequence is an adult in good health and CMV-seronegative. The CDR3 DNA follows: TGTGCCAGCAGCTTAACAGGGCGTGCTGAAGCTTTCTTT. It specifies CASSLTGRAEAFF.